A selection of T cell receptor beta chains follows, all from one sample in a study of a mutant IDH1 vaccine in newly diagnosed glioma. This table comes from immunoSEQ multiplex PCR, and its TCRdb copy is limited to in-frame clones, with some not included. The data hold about 67,000 clones, with approximately 82% observed a single time. Sequenced here: peripheral blood mononuclear cells (PBMCs), sampled from a glioma patient treated with radiotherapy, temozolomide or both. These receptors originate from a woman aged 18 to 35 with glioma. Some clones in this sample may be carry-over from other donors' samples. Each CDR3 is given with its conserved first and last residue. The D gene is left open where the match is weak. Where a row states a size, it is once, few, many or the class of an expanded clone; other rows omit it.

>TRBD2|TRBV11-3|TRBJ2-7|-
CASSIRLAGGPQPNYEQYF
TGTGCCAGCAGCATACGACTAGCGGGAGGCCCCCAGCCGAACTACGAGCAGTACTTC
>TRBD1|TRBV5-4|TRBJ2-5|-
CASSFGQGQETQYF
TGTGCCAGCAGCTTTGGACAGGGCCAAGAGACCCAGTACTTC
>TRBD1|TRBV30|TRBJ2-5|-
CAGDSSYQETQYF
TGTGCCGGGGACAGCAGTTACCAAGAGACCCAGTACTTC
>-|TRBV19|TRBJ1-1|-
CASSLRTALGAMNTEAFF
TGTGCCAGTAGTCTCCGGACCGCCCTCGGAGCTATGAACACTGAAGCTTTCTTT
>-|TRBV13|TRBJ1-1|-
CASSLPLRTEAFF
TGTGCCAGCAGCCTACCCCTGAGAACTGAAGCTTTCTTT
>-|TRBV2|TRBJ1-3|-
CASTTDNSGNTIYF
TGTGCCAGCACCACGGACAACTCTGGAAACACCATATATTTT
>TRBD2|TRBV29-1|TRBJ2-1|-
CSVRPGSGNSYNEQFF
TGCAGCGTCCGCCCAGGTAGCGGGAACAGCTACAATGAGCAGTTCTTC
>TRBD1|TRBV10-3|TRBJ1-1|-
CAISAGDSSFATEAFF
TGTGCCATCAGTGCTGGGGACAGTTCCTTTGCCACTGAAGCTTTCTTT
>-|TRBV2|TRBJ2-2|-
CASSDRQGLNTGELFF
TGTGCCAGCAGTGATAGGCAGGGGTTAAACACCGGGGAGCTGTTTTTT
>-|TRBV6-1|TRBJ1-4|-
CASSEALHIPTGKLFF
TGTGCCAGCAGTGAAGCGCTTCACATCCCAACCGGAAAACTGTTTTTT
>-|TRBV7-9|TRBJ2-7|-
CASSLATYEQYF
TGTGCCAGCAGCTTGGCCACGTACGAGCAGTACTTC
>-|TRBV29-1|TRBJ2-1|once
CSVEPDNEQFF
TGCAGCGTTGAGCCGGACAATGAGCAGTTCTTC
>-|TRBV7-9|TRBJ1-1|-
CASSLLGTLNTEAFF
TGTGCCAGCAGCCTACTGGGGACATTGAACACTGAAGCTTTCTTT
>-|TRBV6-7|TRBJ2-7|-
CASSYEGHEQYF
TGTGCCAGCAGTTACGAGGGCCACGAGCAGTACTTC
>TRBD1|TRBV7-2|TRBJ1-4|-
CASSPTGVEKLFF
TGTGCCAGCAGCCCCACAGGGGTTGAAAAACTGTTTTTT